The sample holds a few counts of the clone carrying this TCR beta chain. A quantity of about 0.5 to 1 ug RNA underwent reverse transcription using random hexamers. TCRdb called the immunoSEQ multiplex PCR reads again in MiXCR, with one record for every CDR3 protein. The sample has 200,000 or so distinct CDR3 sequences; approximately 90% are singletons. This entry is derived from a study of CD8 T cells in Susac syndrome. The CDR3 length is 12 residues. Trimming took 2 bases from V and 5 from J, leaving 6 bases between them. CDR1 and CDR2 (germline): LNHNV, YYDKDF (reference sequence). This sequence was found in a human donor with multiple sclerosis. Sequenced: CD8+ T cells from PBMCs. The chain has TRBV15 and TRBJ2-5, with D unresolved. Written as DNA, the CDR3 is TGTGCCACCAGCAGACCCCCCGAGACCCAGTACTTC. It is translated as CATSRPPETQYF.